The text below deals with one T cell receptor (beta chain). Enrollees, about 18 to 89 years old, lived in 24 US areas. Grouping used clinical history reported by participants in a survey and questionnaire. Resolution of symptoms, clearance, or two negative PCRs was present in recovered Cohort 3 donors. The data are from a study of blood T cell repertoires in COVID-19. Study details: Both acute and convalescent COVID-19 samples were obtained from the United States, Italy and Spain.

The V and J ends lost 0 bases and 0 bases, in that order; junction bases with no gene match: 3. Looked up from germline, CDR1 is SNHLY and CDR2 is FYNNEI. This CDR3 contains 16 residues. The repertoire was sequenced with immunoSEQ multiplex PCR; TCRdb's copy has only in-frame clones and lacks some. This table holds about 480,000 clones, 88% found once. The rearrangement links TRBV2 to TRBJ2-3; TRBD2 agrees at 7 bases. Sequenced material: PBMCs or T cells enriched from blood (not recorded which). This TCR was recovered from a woman between 55 and 75 years old who had recovered from COVID-19. The CDR3 protein is CASSEAGGVSTDTQYF. CDR3 sequence (DNA): TGTGCCAGCAGTGAAGCGGGGGGGGTTAGCACAGATACGCAGTATTTT.